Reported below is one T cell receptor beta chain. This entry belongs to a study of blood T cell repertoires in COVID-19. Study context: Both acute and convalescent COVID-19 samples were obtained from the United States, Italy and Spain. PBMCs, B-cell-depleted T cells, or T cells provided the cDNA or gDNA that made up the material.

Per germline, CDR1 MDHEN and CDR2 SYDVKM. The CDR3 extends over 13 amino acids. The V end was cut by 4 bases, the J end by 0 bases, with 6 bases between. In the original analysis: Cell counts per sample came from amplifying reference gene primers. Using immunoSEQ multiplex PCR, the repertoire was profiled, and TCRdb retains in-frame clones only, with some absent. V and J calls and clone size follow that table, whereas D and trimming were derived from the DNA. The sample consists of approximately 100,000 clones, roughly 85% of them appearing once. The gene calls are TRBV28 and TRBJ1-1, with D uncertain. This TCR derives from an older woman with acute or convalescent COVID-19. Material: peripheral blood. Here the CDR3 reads CASSSDMNTEAFF. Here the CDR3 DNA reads TGTGCCAGCAGTTCAGACATGAACACTGAAGCTTTCTTT. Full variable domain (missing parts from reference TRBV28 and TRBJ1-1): DVKVTQSSRYLVKRTGEKVFLECVQDMDHENMFWYRQDPGLGLRLIYFSYDVKMKEKGDIPEGYSVSREKKERFSLILESASTNQTSMYLCASSSDMNTEAFFGQGTRLTVV.